A selection of T cell receptor beta chains follows, all from one sample in a study of OX40 agonist ivuxolimab in advanced cancers. Produced via immunoSEQ multiplex PCR; TCRdb's table is partial and in-frame only. The sample records around 56,000 clones, approximately 85% being singletons. Sequenced here: CD4+ or CD8+ T cells sorted from blood, sampled in a trial of the OX40 agonist ivuxolimab. The origin of the receptors is an adult with an advanced solid tumor such as melanoma, head and neck, liver or kidney cancer. CDR3s include the opening cysteine and the closing phenylalanine or tryptophan. A D gene is named only where the DNA matches it firmly. Where a row states a size, it is once, few, many or the class of an expanded clone; other rows omit it.

clone size	D gene	V gene	J gene	CDR3 DNA	CDR3 protein
NA	NA	TRBV28	TRBJ1-5	TGTGCCAGCAGCGAGGATAGTCAGCCCCAGCATTTT	CASSEDSQPQHF
NA	TRBD1	TRBV14	TRBJ1-2	TGTGCCAGCAGCCAAGTATCCTTGGACAGGTGGGCTTCCCTTAACTATGGCTACACCTTC	CASSQVSLDRWASLNYGYTF
few	TRBD1	TRBV5-1	TRBJ1-1	TGCGCCAGCAGCGGGTGGACAGGGAACACTGAAGCTTTCTTT	CASSGWTGNTEAFF
NA	NA	TRBV19	TRBJ2-7	TGTGCCAGTAGTCCAGGAAGCCTCTCGGAGTACGAGCAGTACTTC	CASSPGSLSEYEQYF
NA	NA	TRBV5-8	TRBJ1-1	TGTGCCAGCAGGCTCCTGGGGGGCACTGAAGCTTTCTTT	CASRLLGGTEAFF
NA	TRBD1	TRBV4-1	TRBJ2-2	TGCGCCAGCAGCCACTTCGGACAGGGCGGCGGGGAGCTGTTTTTT	CASSHFGQGGGELFF
NA	TRBD1	TRBV9	TRBJ2-5	TGTGCCAGCAGCGTACAGGGGGCGGAAGAGACCCAGTACTTC	CASSVQGAEETQYF
NA	NA	TRBV19	TRBJ2-1	TGTGCCAGTAGTATTATGGACGGACCATCGTATGAGCAGTTCTTC	CASSIMDGPSYEQFF
once	NA	TRBV27	TRBJ2-1	TGTGCCAGCAGTTTCTCACTGTACAATGAGCAGTTCTTC	CASSFSLYNEQFF
few	NA	TRBV30	TRBJ2-3	TGTGCCTGGAGTGGACAGAGCACAGATACGCAGTATTTT	CAWSGQSTDTQYF
NA	NA	TRBV7-9	TRBJ1-2	TGTGCCAGCAGCTTTCCCAGAGAAACCCGGGACCACTATGGCTACACCTTC	CASSFPRETRDHYGYTF
NA	TRBD2	TRBV6-5	TRBJ2-1	TGTGCCAGCAGTTTGGGGACTAGCGGTTACAATGAGCAGTTCTTC	CASSLGTSGYNEQFF
NA	NA	TRBV2	TRBJ2-7	TGTGCCAGCACCCCCCGGGACTCGACCTACGAGCAGTACTTC	CASTPRDSTYEQYF
NA	NA	TRBV28	TRBJ1-2	TGTGCCAGCGGAACACTGGGTTCATACACCTTC	CASGTLGSYTF
NA	NA	TRBV10-3	TRBJ1-1	TGTGCCATCAGTGATGGGCAACGGGATGAAGCTTTCTTT	CAISDGQRDEAFF
NA	NA	TRBV27	TRBJ1-1	TGTGCCAGCAGTTTATCGGAGACGAACACTGAAGCTTTCTTT	CASSLSETNTEAFF
NA	NA	TRBV7-9	TRBJ2-3	TGTGCCAGCAGCTTTCTTAGCGTTCAGCATACGCAGTATTTT	CASSFLSVQHTQYF
NA	NA	TRBV25-1	TRBJ1-1	TGTGCCAGCAGTGAATCGTTAAGGGGGAAGAACACTGAAGCTTTCTTT	CASSESLRGKNTEAFF
NA	NA	TRBV5-1	TRBJ2-5	TGCGCCAGCAGCCACCGGGGCGGTACTGGAGAGACCCAGTACTTC	CASSHRGGTGETQYF
NA	NA	TRBV4-1	TRBJ1-1	TGCGCCAGCAGCCAACCACGGGGGGCGGGGAACACTGAAGCTTTCTTT	CASSQPRGAGNTEAFF
NA	NA	TRBV11-2	TRBJ2-5	TGTGCCAGCAGCTTAGTGGGGGGGGCCTCCGGGACCCAGTACTTC	CASSLVGGASGTQYF
NA	NA	TRBV4-1	TRBJ2-3	TGCGCCAGCAGCCCGTGGATGGCTTCAGATACGCAGTATTTT	CASSPWMASDTQYF
once	TRBD1	TRBV28	TRBJ2-7	TGTGCCAGCAGTTCTAGGACAGGCAGCTCCTACGAGCAGTACTTC	CASSSRTGSSYEQYF
NA	NA	TRBV25-1	TRBJ2-1	TGTGCCAGCAGTGAAAGTAGCGAGCATGAGCAGTTCTTC	CASSESSEHEQFF
NA	NA	TRBV5-1	TRBJ2-1	TGCGCCAGCAGCCCTTGGCAGGGGGAGGTCAATGAGCAGTTCTTC	CASSPWQGEVNEQFF